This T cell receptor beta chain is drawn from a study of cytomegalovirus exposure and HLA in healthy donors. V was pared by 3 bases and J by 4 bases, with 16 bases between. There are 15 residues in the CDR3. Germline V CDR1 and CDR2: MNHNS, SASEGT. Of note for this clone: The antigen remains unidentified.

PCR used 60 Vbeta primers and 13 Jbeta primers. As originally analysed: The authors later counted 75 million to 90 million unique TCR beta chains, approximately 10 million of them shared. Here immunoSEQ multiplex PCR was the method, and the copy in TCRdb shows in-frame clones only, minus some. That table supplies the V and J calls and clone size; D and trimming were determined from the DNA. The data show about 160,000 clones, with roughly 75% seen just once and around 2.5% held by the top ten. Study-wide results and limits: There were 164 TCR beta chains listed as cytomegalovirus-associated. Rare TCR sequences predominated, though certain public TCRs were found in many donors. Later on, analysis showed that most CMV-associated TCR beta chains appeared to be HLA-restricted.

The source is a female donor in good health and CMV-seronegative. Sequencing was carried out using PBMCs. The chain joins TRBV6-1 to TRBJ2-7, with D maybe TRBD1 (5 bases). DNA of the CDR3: TGTGCCAGCAGTGAGCAGGGAATCCTTATATACGAGCAGTACTTC. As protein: CASSEQGILIYEQYF.